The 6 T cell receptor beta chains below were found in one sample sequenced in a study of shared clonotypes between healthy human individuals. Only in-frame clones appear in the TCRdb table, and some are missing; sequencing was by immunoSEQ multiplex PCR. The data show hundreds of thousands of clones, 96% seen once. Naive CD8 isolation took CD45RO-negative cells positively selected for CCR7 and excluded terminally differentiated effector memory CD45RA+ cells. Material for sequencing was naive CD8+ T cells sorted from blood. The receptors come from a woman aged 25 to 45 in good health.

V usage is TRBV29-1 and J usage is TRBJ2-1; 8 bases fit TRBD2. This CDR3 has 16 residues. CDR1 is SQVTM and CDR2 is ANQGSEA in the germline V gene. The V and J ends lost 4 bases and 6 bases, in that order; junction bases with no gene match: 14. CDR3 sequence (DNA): TGCAGCGTTGGCGTAGTGAGCGGGAGAAGGGTCAATGAGCAGTTCTTC. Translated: CSVGVVSGRRVNEQFF.

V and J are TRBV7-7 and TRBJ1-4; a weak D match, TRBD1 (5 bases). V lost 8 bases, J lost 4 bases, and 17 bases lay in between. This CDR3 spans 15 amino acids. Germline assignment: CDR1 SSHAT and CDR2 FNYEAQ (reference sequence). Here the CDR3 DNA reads TGTGCCAGCGCCTCGGGACCGGGTCTTAATGAAAAACTGTTTTTT. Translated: CASASGPGLNEKLFF.

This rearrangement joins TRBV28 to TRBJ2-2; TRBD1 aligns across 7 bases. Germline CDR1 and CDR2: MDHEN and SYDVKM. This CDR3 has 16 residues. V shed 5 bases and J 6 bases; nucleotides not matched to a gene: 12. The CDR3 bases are TGTGCCAGCAGTGAGGCGGACAGGTCCCTCCCCGGGGAGCTGTTTTTT. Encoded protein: CASSEADRSLPGELFF.

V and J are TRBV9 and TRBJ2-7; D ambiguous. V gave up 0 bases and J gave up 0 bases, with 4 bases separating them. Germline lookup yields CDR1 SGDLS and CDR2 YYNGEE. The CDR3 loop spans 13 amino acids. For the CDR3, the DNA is TGTGCCAGCAGCGTAGGGGTCTCCTACGAGCAGTACTTC. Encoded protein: CASSVGVSYEQYF.

As DNA, the CDR3 is TGTGCCAGCAGTGACACTGGAAACACCATATATTTT. Translation gives CASSDTGNTIYF. The chain uses TRBV9 and TRBJ1-3; D unresolved. V lost 5 bases to trimming and J lost 2 bases, with 5 bases between them. This CDR3 contains 12 residues. Germline V lookup: CDR1 SGDLS, CDR2 YYNGEE. The complete variable domain, with remaining parts taken from reference TRBV9 and TRBJ1-3, reads DSGVTQTPKHLITATGQRVTLRCSPRSGDLSVYWYQQSLDQGLQFLIQYYNGEERAKGNILERFSAQQFPDLHSELNLSSLELGDSALYFCASSDTGNTIYFGEGSWLTVV.

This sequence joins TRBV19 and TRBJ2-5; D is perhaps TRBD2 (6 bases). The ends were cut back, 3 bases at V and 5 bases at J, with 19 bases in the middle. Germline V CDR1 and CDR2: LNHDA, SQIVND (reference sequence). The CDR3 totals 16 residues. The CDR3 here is CASSMSPEGTFETQYF. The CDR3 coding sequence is TGTGCCAGTAGTATGTCGCCGGAGGGGACGTTCGAGACCCAGTACTTC. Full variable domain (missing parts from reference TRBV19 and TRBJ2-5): DGGITQSPKYLFRKEGQNVTLSCEQNLNHDAMYWYRQDPGQGLRLIYYSQIVNDFQKGDIAEGYSVSREKKESFPLTVTSAQKNPTAFYLCASSMSPEGTFETQYFGPGTRLLVL.